These 20 T cell receptor beta chains share one sample of origin, sequenced in a study of T-cell memory formation after mild COVID-19. TCRdb analysed the 5' RACE reads with MiXCR anew, one entry per CDR3 protein. The sample contains tens of thousands of distinct CDR3 sequences, 20% to 25% of which appear only once. The sequenced sample consisted of PBMCs or a T cell subset sorted from them (not recorded which). These receptors were collected from a man younger than 35 who had mild COVID-19 (a few samples of this study predate the infection). Cell type and time point are not known.

The rearrangement links TRBV15 to TRBJ1-6; TRBD1 is a possible D gene (5 bases). The CDR3 spans 14 residues. Germline loops: CDR1 LNHNV, CDR2 YYDKDF (reference sequence). Between the trimmed V and J ends, which lost 1 base and 7 bases, there was a span of 8 bases. Here the CDR3 reads CATSRGQTNSPLHF. CDR3 coding DNA: TGTGCCACCAGCAGAGGACAGACGAATTCACCCCTCCACTTT.

V gene TRBV7-2 combines with J gene TRBJ2-7; 7 bases fit TRBD2. V shed 4 bases and J 2 bases; nucleotides not matched to a gene: 14. This CDR3 region has 17 residues. Germline assignment: CDR1 SGHTA and CDR2 FQGNSA. The CDR3 sequence is CASSSGRLPSGTYEQYF. CDR3 sequence (DNA): TGTGCCAGCAGCTCGGGTAGGCTGCCTAGCGGAACCTACGAGCAGTACTTC.

The chain combines TRBV6-5 with TRBJ2-3; 9 positions match TRBD2. Germline lookup yields CDR1 MNHEY and CDR2 SVGAGI. The ends lost 7 bases at V and 4 bases at J; junction bases unmatched: 12. The CDR3 extends over 16 amino acids. CDR3 sequence reads: CASNPMAGGPPDTQYF. Here the CDR3 DNA reads TGTGCCAGCAACCCGATGGCGGGGGGGCCGCCAGATACGCAGTATTTT.

The chain combines TRBV12-3 or TRBV12-4 with TRBJ2-5; D gene ambiguous. With 1 base removed from V and 2 bases from J, the gap between germline ends came to 8 bases. The CDR3 is made up of 14 amino acids. The CDR3 nucleotides read TGTGCCAGCAGTTTAGTCAGCGAACAAGAGACCCAGTACTTC. This translates into CASSLVSEQETQYF.

The rearrangement links TRBV27 to TRBJ1-1; the D is unclear. The CDR3 sequence is 13 residues long. Germline CDR1 MNHEY, CDR2 SMNVEV (reference sequence). The V end lost 6 bases, the J end lost 3 bases, and 11 bases lay between the germline ends. The CDR3 loop is CASSSIGYTEAFF. CDR3 bases: TGTGCCAGCAGCAGTATTGGGTACACTGAAGCTTTCTTT.

Ten or more counts support this clonotype. The V and J genes are TRBV2 and TRBJ1-5; 8 bases line up with TRBD1. The V gene's germline CDR1 is SNHLY and CDR2 FYNNEI. This CDR3 has 14 residues. Trimming cost V 10 bases and J 5 bases; bases outside gene matches: 10. The CDR3 nucleotides are TGTGCCACAAGGACAGGGTATGTGGATCAGCCCCAGCATTTT. Its translation is CATRTGYVDQPQHF.

This clonotype appeared a few times. The chain carries TRBV4-1 and TRBJ2-5; TRBD1 aligns across 12 bases. CDR1 MGHRA and CDR2 YSYEKL come from the germline V gene. With V trimmed by 3 bases and J by 5 bases, 1 base remained unmatched. This CDR3 region has 14 residues. CDR3 DNA sequence: TGCGCCAGCAGCCAGGGACAGGGGGCGGAGACCCAGTACTTC. It translates to CASSQGQGAETQYF.

This clonotype was detected only a few times. V is TRBV2 and J is TRBJ2-1; TRBD1 agrees at 9 bases. Germline-derived CDR1 and CDR2 are SNHLY and FYNNEI. This CDR3 has 14 amino acids. The V segment lost 4 bases and the J segment 6 bases; nucleotides outside the gene matches: 4. The CDR3 loop is CASSGTGVSNEQFF. The CDR3 DNA reads as TGTGCCAGCAGTGGGACAGGGGTATCCAATGAGCAGTTCTTC.

The V gene is TRBV25-1, the J gene TRBJ2-1, with TRBD2 matching 8 bases. The CDR3 loop spans 16 amino acids. J lost 4 bases, V lost 2 bases, and 7 bases had no gene match. Per germline, CDR1 MGHDK and CDR2 SYGVNS. In DNA, the CDR3 is TGTGCCAGCAGTGAAATGGTGCGGGGGGAATACAATGAGCAGTTCTTC. It specifies CASSEMVRGEYNEQFF.

About this clonotype itself: Germline is not matched at one junction end, which may reflect a read error. This rearrangement joins TRBV12-3 or TRBV12-4 to TRBJ2-3; 7 bases fit TRBD2. The CDR3 length is 16 residues. Here the CDR3 reads CASTQTSVGFTDTQCF. As DNA, the CDR3 is TGTGCCAGCACCCAAACTAGCGTAGGGTTCACAGATACGCAGTGTTTT.

This clonotype has at least ten counts. V and J are TRBV7-9 and TRBJ2-3; tentatively, D is TRBD1 (6 bases). The CDR3 runs to 16 residues. With 3 bases removed from V and 6 bases from J, the gap between germline ends came to 19 bases. CDR1 and CDR2 (germline): SEHNR, FQNEAQ (reference sequence). The CDR3: CASSFQTARGADTQYF. CDR3 in DNA: TGTGCCAGCAGCTTCCAGACGGCCAGGGGTGCGGATACGCAGTATTTT.

The chain is built from TRBV6-2 or TRBV6-3 and TRBJ2-7; TRBD2 aligns across 7 bases. Trimming at V came to 2 bases and at J to 2 bases, leaving 3 bases not matched to a gene. The germline gives CDR1 MNHEY, CDR2 SVGEGT. This CDR3 spans 14 amino acids. CDR3 protein: CASSYETSTYEQYF. The CDR3 DNA follows: TGTGCCAGCAGTTACGAGACTAGCACCTACGAGCAGTACTTC.

This clonotype occurred a few times. The gene calls are TRBV5-6 and TRBJ2-3, with D perhaps assigned TRBD1 or TRBD2 (5 bases each). The CDR3 sequence is 15 residues long. V lost 1 base and J lost 1, with 10 bases in between. The germline CDR1 and CDR2 sequences are SGHDT and YYEEEE. As DNA, the CDR3 is TGTGCCAGCAGCTTGCGGGACCTTCGCACAGATACGCAGTATTTT. Encoded protein: CASSLRDLRTDTQYF. Full variable domain (remainder filled in from reference TRBV5-6 and TRBJ2-3): DAGVTQSPTHLIKTRGQQVTLRCSPKSGHDTVSWYQQALGQGPQFIFQYYEEEERQRGNFPDRFSGHQFPNYSSELNVNALLLGDSALYLCASSLRDLRTDTQYFGPGTRLTVL.

V is TRBV7-9 and J is TRBJ2-7; 8 bases line up with TRBD1. V shed 5 bases and J 4 bases; nucleotides not matched to a gene: 16. The CDR3 consists of 17 residues. Looked up from germline, CDR1 is SEHNR and CDR2 is FQNEAQ (reference sequence). The DNA for the CDR3 is TGTGCCAGCAGCCAATGGACAGGGAATGGTCCTTCTTACGAGCAGTACGTC. Its translation is CASSQWTGNGPSYEQYV.

This clonotype has only a few counts. The V call is TRBV12-3 or TRBV12-4, the J call TRBJ2-3, with D perhaps TRBD2 (5 bases). This CDR3 spans 9 amino acids. The CDR3 region is CVSGNTQYF. In DNA form, the CDR3 reads TGTGTCTCGGGAAATACGCAGTATTTT.

The rearrangement uses TRBV7-3 and TRBJ2-3; no clear D. The ends were cut back, 5 bases at V and 4 bases at J, with 7 bases in the middle. Per germline, CDR1 SGHTA and CDR2 FQGTGA. The CDR3 has 12 amino acids. The CDR3 DNA is TGTGCCAGCAGCCCGGAATCAGATACGCAGTATTTT. Translating it yields CASSPESDTQYF.

J is TRBJ1-2 and V is TRBV6-5; no definite D call. Germline CDR1 and CDR2: MNHEY and SVGAGI. The CDR3 runs to 17 residues. Trimming stripped 0 bases from V and 0 bases from J, with 14 bases between. CDR3 sequence reads: CASSYSSGPDPNYGYTF. As DNA, the CDR3 is TGTGCCAGCAGTTACTCGTCAGGTCCCGATCCTAACTATGGCTACACCTTC.

The chain couples TRBV7-6 to TRBJ1-1; tentative D call: TRBD1 (6 bases). Germline-derived CDR1 and CDR2 are SGHVS and FNYEAQ. The V gene lost 6 bases and the J gene lost 5 bases, with 16 bases spanning the gap. This CDR3 contains 14 residues. The DNA of the CDR3 is TGTGCCAGCAGTCCGGCCAGGGGTAGGACTGAAGCTTTCTTT. Amino acids: CASSPARGRTEAFF.

This clonotype was counted a few times. The V and J genes are TRBV7-2 and TRBJ1-2; the D gene is possibly TRBD1 (6 bases). V lost 3 bases and J 5 bases, leaving 13 bases between the germline ends. CDR3 length: 14 amino acids. Germline CDR1 SGHTA, CDR2 FQGNSA. The CDR3 loop reads CASSFTGTPYGYTF. The CDR3 DNA follows: TGTGCCAGCAGCTTCACAGGGACCCCTTATGGCTACACCTTC.

This clonotype was counted only a few times. The CDR3 sequence: CASSSPFGTTGELFF. The DNA of the CDR3 is TGTGCCAGCAGCTCACCCTTTGGGACGACCGGGGAGCTGTTTTTT. The J gene is TRBJ2-2, the V gene TRBV7-9, with D possibly called TRBD1 or TRBD2 (5 bases each). V was cut by 4 bases and J by 5 bases, with 14 bases left in between. Germline V gives CDR1 SEHNR, CDR2 FQNEAQ (reference sequence). CDR3 length equals 15 residues.